A selection of T cell receptor beta chains follows, all from one sample in a study of regulatory T cells in long-lasting Graves disease. TCRdb itself ran the multiplex PCR reads through MiXCR, one entry per CDR3 protein. Of 300,000 to 450,000 distinct CDR3 sequences in the sample, less than 20% were seen once. The sample consisted of peripheral blood mononuclear cells (PBMCs), taken at new diagnosis, from a patient treated with antithyroid drugs. The source of these receptors is a female donor with Graves disease. Both conserved end residues are part of each CDR3. D genes are given only for firm matches. Size values are once, few and many counts, or a class for expanded clones, and some rows have none.

v_gene,abundance,j_gene,d_gene,CDR3nt,CDR3aa
TRBV7-9,NA,TRBJ2-1,NA,TGTGCCAGCAGCTTAGAGGCGGCAGAAAGGAATGAGCAGTTCTTC,CASSLEAAERNEQFF
TRBV2,NA,TRBJ2-5,TRBD1,TGTGCCAGCAGTGTAAGGGGGACAGCAGAGACCCAGTACTTC,CASSVRGTAETQYF
TRBV20-1,many,TRBJ2-1,TRBD2,TGCAGTGCACCCGGGACTAGCGGGGGGGCATCCTACAATGAGCAGTTCTTC,CSAPGTSGGASYNEQFF
TRBV28,many,TRBJ2-5,TRBD2,TGTGCCAGCAGCTTTGGGAGGGGACTGGGGGGGACGGAGACCCAGTACTTC,CASSFGRGLGGTETQYF
TRBV5-1,NA,TRBJ1-1,TRBD1,TGCGCCAGCAGCTCAGACAGGGGGCGTTCGAGGTCTGAAGCTTTCTTT,CASSSDRGRSRSEAFF
TRBV2,many,TRBJ1-1,TRBD1,TGTGCCAGCAGGACAGGGGAGCTTGGTGAAGCTTTCTTT,CASRTGELGEAFF
TRBV7-9,few,TRBJ2-3,NA,TGTGCCAGCAGCCGGGCTTGGGGAACAGATACGCAGTATTTT,CASSRAWGTDTQYF
TRBV12-5,few,TRBJ1-5,NA,TGTGCTAGTGGTCCCGGCGGGCAGCCCTATAGCAATCAGCCCCAGCATTTT,CASGPGGQPYSNQPQHF
TRBV5-4,few,TRBJ1-6,TRBD1,TGTGCCAGCAGATTGACCGGGACAGGGGGCAATTCACCCCTCCACTTT,CASRLTGTGGNSPLHF
TRBV30,NA,TRBJ2-2,TRBD1,TGTGCCTTCACTAACATGGACAGGGGGCTTCCGAACACCGGGGAGCTGTTTTTT,CAFTNMDRGLPNTGELFF
TRBV2,many,TRBJ2-2,NA,TGTGCCAGCAGTGAAAACAGGGTTGGGACCGGGGAGCTGTTTTTT,CASSENRVGTGELFF
TRBV20-1,many,TRBJ2-5,NA,TGCAGTGCACGAATCGGTGGCGAAGAGACCCAGTACTTC,CSARIGGEETQYF
TRBV7-2,many,TRBJ1-5,NA,TGTGCCAGCAGCTTAGCTAGTGGCAATCAGCCCCAGCATTTT,CASSLASGNQPQHF
TRBV7-8,many,TRBJ1-1,TRBD1,TGTGCCAGCAGCTTTAACTCAGGGGGGGCTGAAGCTTTCTTT,CASSFNSGGAEAFF
TRBV4-1,many,TRBJ1-2,NA,TGCGCCAGCAGCCAAGACGGGTTGGGTTACTATGGCTACACCTTC,CASSQDGLGYYGYTF
TRBV6-2/TRBV6-3,few,TRBJ2-5,NA,TGTGCCAGCTCGCGCCCCGGGGGCCCCCAAGAGACCCAGTACTTC,CASSRPGGPQETQYF
TRBV12-5,many,TRBJ1-1,NA,TGTGCTAGTGGTTTGGTACCCTCAACTTTAGGCACTGAAGCTTTCTTT,CASGLVPSTLGTEAFF
TRBV5-1,many,TRBJ2-2,NA,TGCGCCAGCAGCTTCGCAGTGCTGAAAACCGGGGAGCTGTTTTTT,CASSFAVLKTGELFF
TRBV27,many,TRBJ2-1,TRBD2,TGTGCCAGCAGCGATACCGGGACTAGCGGGAATGAGCAGTTCTTC,CASSDTGTSGNEQFF
TRBV7-9,NA,TRBJ2-1,TRBD1,TGTGCCAGCAGCTTATTAGGGACAGGCCAGGAGCAGTTCTTC,CASSLLGTGQEQFF
TRBV3-1,many,TRBJ2-1,NA,TGTGCCAGCAGCCGAGACAGGCAATGGGGAAACAATGAGCAGTTCTTC,CASSRDRQWGNNEQFF
TRBV18,few,TRBJ1-1,TRBD1,TGTGCCAGCTCACCACCAAGGACAGGGGGTGATGAAGCTTTCTTT,CASSPPRTGGDEAFF
TRBV2,many,TRBJ2-1,TRBD2,TGTGCCAGCAGTGAAGTAGATAGCGGGGGGCCCGAGGTCTACAATGAGCAGTTCTTC,CASSEVDSGGPEVYNEQFF
TRBV7-2,NA,TRBJ1-2,NA,TGTGCCAGCAGCTTCGACTTAGACTATGGCTACACCTTC,CASSFDLDYGYTF
TRBV7-2,many,TRBJ2-5,TRBD2,TGTGCCAGCAGCTGGGGGGGAGCCCAAGAGACCCAGTACTTC,CASSWGGAQETQYF
TRBV3-1,NA,TRBJ1-1,NA,TGTGCCAGCAGAAGTTTCCAGGGGAACACTGAAGCTTTCTTT,CASRSFQGNTEAFF
TRBV6-1,NA,TRBJ1-5,TRBD1,TGTGCCAGCAGTGAGGACAGGTTCAAAAATCAGCCCCAGCATTTT,CASSEDRFKNQPQHF
TRBV7-2,few,TRBJ2-3,NA,TGTGCCAGCAGCTCCGCAGGGGGGAATACGCAGTATTTT,CASSSAGGNTQYF
TRBV12-5,many,TRBJ2-4,TRBD1,TGTGCTAGTGGTCCCCCCAGAGGCAGGGGGCGAGAGGGTGACATTCAGTACTTC,CASGPPRGRGREGDIQYF